The subject of this entry is one T cell receptor beta chain. Which antigen it targets is not known. Within one base of it there is no much larger clone, and no base qualities were kept. The sample is drawn from a study of Ad26.COV2.S vaccination and SARS-CoV-2 variants (dated by TCRdb to about 2021). Regarding the study in general: Vaccine-arm donors came from COV1001, a multicentre, randomized, double-blind, placebo-controlled phase I-IIa trial of Ad26.COV2.S in healthy adults. TCRbeta repertoire sequencing was used to assess the specificity and breadth of SARS-CoV-2-reactive T cell receptors after Ad26.COV2.S vaccination. Blinding of investigators to trial group allocation was maintained during experiments and outcome assessment. The TCR-sequenced set comprised approximately 32 samples: some 20 Ad26.COV2.S vaccine recipients, 5 placebo recipients and 8 SARS-CoV-2 convalescent individuals. Dosing of Ad26.COV2.S was intramuscular, at either 5x10^10 or 1x10^11 viral particles, delivered as one shot or as two shots spaced 56 days apart. Trial participants were randomized into five groups of five: low-dose or high-dose Ad26.COV2.S given once or twice, or placebo on both occasions.

The immunoSEQ Assay was used to sequence TCRbeta CDR3 regions. After extraction, genomic DNA underwent amplification by bias-controlled multiplex PCR, followed by high-throughput sequencing. As for how the authors treated the data: Collapsing and filtering of sequences were performed to quantify the absolute abundance of each unique TCRbeta CDR3 region. T cell fraction was estimated by normalization of TCRbeta template counts to usable DNA, with usable DNA being measured through amplification of reference genes present in all nucleated cells. Repertoire TCRs were annotated as SARS-CoV-2-specific when V gene, CDR3 amino acid sequence and J gene were exactly matched to a known reactive TCR set. The reference SARS-CoV-2 TCR set was obtained from MIRA and was filtered for enrichment in COVID-19-positive ImmuneCODE repertoires, whereby public or cross-reactive TCRs were removed. Based on the MIRA antigens, annotated TCRs were further analysed at the level of specific ORF or position within ORF. Depth was the summed frequency of annotated unique rearrangements, while breadth was defined as annotated unique rearrangements over total unique productive rearrangements. Two-sided Wilcoxon rank-sum tests were used to compare TCR breadth between groups. The table comes from immuneACCESS by way of TCRdb, which keeps in-frame sequences with V and J called. Part of the clones is missing from these tables; in studies checked, under half for an unresolved V gene and the rest for unknown reasons. V, J and clone size derive from that table, while D and trimming were established from the DNA sequence. Across this sample there are some 640,000 clones, with about 90% seen only once. Of the sample, nearly 1.5% falls within the top ten clones.

Reading the label with the study, this specimen's treatment or condition is: roughly 20 received Ad26.COV2.S at low or high dose, single or two shots; about five received placebo; per-sample allocation not given. For vaccine and placebo recipients, repertoires were sequenced using samples collected on day 63 after the first injection. Cohort 1b enrolled 25 to 30 adults aged 18-55 years at a single site in Boston, USA, between 29 July and 7 August 2020. As a vaccine, Ad26.COV2.S was a replication-incompetent adenovirus type 26 vector that expressed a prefusion-stabilized SARS-CoV-2 spike protein derived from the original Wuhan strain. Overall study outcomes, separate from this receptor: Comparing responses between vaccine doses or regimens was not something the study was powered to do. Comparable non-spike TCR breadth was observed between vaccine and placebo recipients, consistent with only spike being contained in the vaccine. After vaccination, spike-specific CD8+ and CD4+ T cell responses were reported to show substantial breadth. Higher spike-specific TCR breadth was observed in Ad26.COV2.S recipients than in placebo recipients (P = 0.0014). The authors noted that total T cell responses may have been underestimated by the TCR breadth and depth analyses.

From the cysteine up to the phenylalanine, the CDR3 has a length of 14 residues. Kept here is only the CDR3 DNA, which spans 42 bases and is read in frame from base 1. CDR1 and CDR2 are drawn from the germline V gene (reference sequence): LNHDA, SQIVND. V is shortened by 5 bases, J by 4 bases, and the region joining them spans 15 bases. The sample was peripheral blood, taken in a trial of Ad26.COV2.S vaccine versus placebo. The sequence joins TRBV19 to TRBJ2-7, with TRBD2 perhaps the D gene, on 7 matching bases. This clonotype was obtained from a person between 18 and 65 years old who received the Ad26.COV2.S COVID-19 vaccine or a placebo. The DNA sequence reads TGTGCCAGTAGTGAACCGGGGGGCGGATACGAGCAGTACTTC. Translated, this gives CASSEPGGGYEQYF.